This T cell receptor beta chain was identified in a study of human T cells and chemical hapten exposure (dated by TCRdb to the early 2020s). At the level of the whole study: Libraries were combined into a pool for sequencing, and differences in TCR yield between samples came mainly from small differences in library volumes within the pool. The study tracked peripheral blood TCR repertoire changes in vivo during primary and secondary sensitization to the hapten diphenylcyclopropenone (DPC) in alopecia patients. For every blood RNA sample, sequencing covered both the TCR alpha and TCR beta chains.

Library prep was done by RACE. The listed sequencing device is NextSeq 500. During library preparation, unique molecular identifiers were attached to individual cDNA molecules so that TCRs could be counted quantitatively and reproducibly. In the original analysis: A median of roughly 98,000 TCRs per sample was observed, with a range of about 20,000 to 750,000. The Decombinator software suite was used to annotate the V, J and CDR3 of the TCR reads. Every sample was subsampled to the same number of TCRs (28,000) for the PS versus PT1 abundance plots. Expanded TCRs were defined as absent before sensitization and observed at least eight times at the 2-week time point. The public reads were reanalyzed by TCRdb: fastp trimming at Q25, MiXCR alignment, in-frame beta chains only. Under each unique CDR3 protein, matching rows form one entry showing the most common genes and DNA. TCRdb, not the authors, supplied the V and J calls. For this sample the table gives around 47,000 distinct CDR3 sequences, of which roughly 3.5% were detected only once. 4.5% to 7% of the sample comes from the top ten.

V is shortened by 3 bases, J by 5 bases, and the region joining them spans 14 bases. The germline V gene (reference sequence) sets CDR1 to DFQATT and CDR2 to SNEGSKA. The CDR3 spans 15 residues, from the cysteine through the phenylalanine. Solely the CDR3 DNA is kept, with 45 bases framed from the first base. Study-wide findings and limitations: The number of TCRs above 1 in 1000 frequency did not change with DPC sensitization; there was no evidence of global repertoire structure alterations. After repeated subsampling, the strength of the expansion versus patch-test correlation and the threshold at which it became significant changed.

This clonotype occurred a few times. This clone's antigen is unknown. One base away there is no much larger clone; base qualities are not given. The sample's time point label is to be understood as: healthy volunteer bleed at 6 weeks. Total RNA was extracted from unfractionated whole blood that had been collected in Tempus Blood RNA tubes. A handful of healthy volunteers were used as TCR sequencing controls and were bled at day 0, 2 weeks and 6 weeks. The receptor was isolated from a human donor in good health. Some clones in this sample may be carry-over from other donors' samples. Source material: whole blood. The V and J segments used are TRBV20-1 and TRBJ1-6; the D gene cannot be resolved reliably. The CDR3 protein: CSASPRGRDNSPLHF. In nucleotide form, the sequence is TGCAGTGCTAGTCCCCGGGGTAGGGATAATTCACCCCTCCACTTT.